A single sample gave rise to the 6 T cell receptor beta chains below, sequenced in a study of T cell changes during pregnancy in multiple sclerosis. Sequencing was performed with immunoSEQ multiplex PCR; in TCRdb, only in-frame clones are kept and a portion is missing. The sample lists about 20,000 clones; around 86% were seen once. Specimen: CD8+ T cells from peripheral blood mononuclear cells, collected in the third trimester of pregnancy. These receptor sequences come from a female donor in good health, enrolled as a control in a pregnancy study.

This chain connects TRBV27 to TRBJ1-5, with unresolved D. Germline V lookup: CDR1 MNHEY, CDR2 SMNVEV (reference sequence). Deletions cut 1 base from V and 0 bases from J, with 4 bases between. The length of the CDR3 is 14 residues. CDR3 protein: CASSLYYSNQPQHF. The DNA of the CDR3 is TGTGCCAGCAGTTTATATTATAGCAATCAGCCCCAGCATTTT.

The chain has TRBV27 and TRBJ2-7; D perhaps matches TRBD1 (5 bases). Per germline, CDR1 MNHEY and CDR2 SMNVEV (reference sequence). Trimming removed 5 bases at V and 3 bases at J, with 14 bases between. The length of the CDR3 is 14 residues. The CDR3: CASSPKGDHYEQYF. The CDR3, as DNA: TGTGCCAGCAGTCCGAAAGGGGATCACTACGAGCAGTACTTC.

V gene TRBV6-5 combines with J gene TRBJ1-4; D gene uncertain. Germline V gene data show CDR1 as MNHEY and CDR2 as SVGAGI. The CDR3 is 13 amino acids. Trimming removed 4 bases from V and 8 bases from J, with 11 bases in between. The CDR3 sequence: CASSSLGGEKLFF. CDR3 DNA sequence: TGTGCCAGCAGTTCTTTGGGCGGGGAAAAACTGTTTTTT.

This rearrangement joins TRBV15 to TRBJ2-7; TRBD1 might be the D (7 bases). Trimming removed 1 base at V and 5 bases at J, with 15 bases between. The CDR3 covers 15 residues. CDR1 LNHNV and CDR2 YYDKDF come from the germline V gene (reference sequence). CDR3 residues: CATSRGGGGYDEQYF. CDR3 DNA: TGTGCCACCAGCAGAGGAGGAGGGGGCTACGACGAGCAGTACTTC.

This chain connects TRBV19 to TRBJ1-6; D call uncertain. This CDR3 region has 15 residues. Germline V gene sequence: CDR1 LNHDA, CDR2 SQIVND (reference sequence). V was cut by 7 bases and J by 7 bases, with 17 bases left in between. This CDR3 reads CASTQVAVWNSPLHF. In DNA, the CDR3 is TGTGCCAGTACCCAAGTGGCTGTCTGGAATTCACCCCTCCACTTT.

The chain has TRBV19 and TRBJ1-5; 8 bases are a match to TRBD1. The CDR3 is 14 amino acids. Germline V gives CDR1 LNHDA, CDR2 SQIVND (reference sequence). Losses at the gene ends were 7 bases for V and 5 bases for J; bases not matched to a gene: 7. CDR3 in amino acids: CASKLGQGDQPQHF. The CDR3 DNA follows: TGTGCCAGTAAGCTTGGACAGGGAGATCAGCCCCAGCATTTT.